Each of the 28 T cell receptor beta chains below was sequenced from the same sample in a study of CD8+ T cells in alopecia areata (dated by TCRdb to the late 2010s). Interpreted using the paper, the time point label stands for: baseline before oral tofacitinib. Libraries were built with the immunoSEQ multiplex PCR assay. RNA was extracted from all samples and reverse transcribed into cDNA as template for TCR sequencing. TCRdb mirrors the immuneACCESS table, restricted to in-frame sequences. Some clones are absent from its copies; in checked studies, under half trace to an unresolved V gene, and the reason for the others is unknown. Counted in this sample were 150,000 to 200,000 clones; around 71% of them appeared once. The ten largest make up about an eighth of the sample. The sequencing here drew on CD8+ T cells sorted from blood, taken at week 0. The receptor source for this set is a human donor with alopecia areata.

V is TRBV27 and J is TRBJ2-1; a possible D gene is TRBD2 (6 bases). Per the germline V gene, CDR1 is MNHEY and CDR2 is SMNVEV (reference sequence). The CDR3 sequence is 15 residues long. V shed 3 bases and J shed 2 bases, with 11 bases lying between them. CDR3: CASSLAGLTYNEQFF. The CDR3 coding sequence is TGTGCCAGCAGTTTGGCGGGGCTGACCTACAATGAGCAGTTCTTC.

There are a few counts of this clone. The genes are TRBV2 and TRBJ1-2; D possibly corresponds to TRBD1 (5 bases). The V gene's germline CDR1 is SNHLY and CDR2 FYNNEI. With 7 bases removed from V and 4 bases from J, the gap between germline ends came to 13 bases. This CDR3 comprises 13 residues. This CDR3 reads CASTPGTAYGYTF. CDR3 coding DNA: TGTGCCAGCACCCCCGGGACGGCCTATGGCTACACCTTC.

The chain joins TRBV6-5 to TRBJ1-2, with a tentative D call TRBD1 (5 bases). The ends were cut back, 0 bases at V and 1 base at J, with 9 bases in the middle. The CDR3 contains 15 residues. From germline, CDR1 is MNHEY and CDR2 SVGAGI. The CDR3 DNA is TGTGCCAGCAGTTACTCGAGGACACTTAACTATGGCTACACCTTC. Encoded protein: CASSYSRTLNYGYTF.

The V and J genes are TRBV27 and TRBJ1-5; tentative D call: TRBD1 (5 bases). Germline V gene data show CDR1 as MNHEY and CDR2 as SMNVEV (reference sequence). This CDR3 has 17 amino acids. V lost 5 bases and J 0 bases, leaving 17 bases between the germline ends. CDR3 sequence: CASSPGTVEYSNQPQHF. The CDR3 nucleotides read TGTGCCAGCAGTCCCGGGACGGTGGAGTATAGCAATCAGCCCCAGCATTTT.

The chain recombines TRBV5-6 with TRBJ2-7; D is unclear. The ends were cut back, 2 bases at V and 2 bases at J, with 11 bases in the middle. The CDR3 has 14 residues. Germline CDR1 is SGHDT and CDR2 is YYEEEE. The CDR3 DNA sequence: TGTGCCAGCAGCTTCGATGAGGAAACCTACGAGCAGTACTTC. Amino acid sequence: CASSFDEETYEQYF.

This clone has a handful of counts. V is TRBV11-1 and J is TRBJ2-3; TRBD2 is a possible D gene (6 bases). Deletions cut 3 bases from V and 4 bases from J, with 14 bases between. The CDR3 is 15 residues long. Germline values: CDR1 SGHAT, CDR2 FQDESV (reference sequence). DNA of the CDR3: TGTGCCAGCAGCTTTGGGACTTCCATTGCAGATACGCAGTATTTT. Residues: CASSFGTSIADTQYF.

The gene calls are TRBV30 and TRBJ2-7; the match to TRBD1 covers 7 bases. After removal of 7 bases from V and 3 bases from J, the junction contained 6 bases not matched to a gene. This CDR3 region has 12 residues. Germline lookup yields CDR1 GTSNPN and CDR2 SVGIG (reference sequence). The CDR3 loop is CASRQGNYEQYF. CDR3 nucleotides: TGTGCCTCCCGACAGGGAAACTACGAGCAGTACTTC.

This clone appeared once. The chain joins TRBV7-2 to TRBJ2-7, with 7 bases that match TRBD2. This CDR3 region has 16 residues. Germline CDR1 and CDR2: SGHTA and FQGNSA. Unmatched junction bases numbered 13, after V lost 5 bases and J lost 3 bases. The chain's CDR3 is CASSTARVVAGYEQYF. CDR3 nucleotides: TGTGCCAGCAGCACGGCCCGGGTGGTAGCGGGCTACGAGCAGTACTTC.

V usage is TRBV6-5 and J usage is TRBJ2-1; D remains unclear. The CDR3 contains 15 residues. Trimming took off 0 bases at V and 5 bases at J, with 11 bases between the two ends. Germline CDR1 MNHEY, CDR2 SVGAGI. The CDR3 bases are TGTGCCAGCAGTTACTCGGGAACAATCCACAATGAGCAGTTCTTC. Amino acids: CASSYSGTIHNEQFF.

The gene calls are TRBV7-9 and TRBJ2-6; D call uncertain. This CDR3 region has 16 residues. Per germline, CDR1 SEHNR and CDR2 FQNEAQ (reference sequence). The V and J ends lost 5 bases and 0 bases respectively, with 11 bases between them. The CDR3 DNA reads TGTGCCAGCAGCCCCCCTGAGCGCTCTGGGGCCAACGTCCTGACTTTC. It specifies CASSPPERSGANVLTF.

The rearrangement joins TRBV7-2 to TRBJ2-3, with a possible D match to TRBD2 (7 bases). Germline V gene sequence: CDR1 SGHTA, CDR2 FQGNSA. Trimming removed 4 bases from V and 5 bases from J, with 13 bases in between. The CDR3 covers 14 residues. CDR3 sequence: CASSSGRGVDTQYF. CDR3 DNA sequence: TGTGCCAGCAGCTCGGGGAGGGGGGTAGATACGCAGTATTTT.

J is TRBJ2-1 and V is TRBV29-1; D is unresolved. Germline assignment: CDR1 SQVTM and CDR2 ANQGSEA. The CDR3 is 13 residues long. Trimming took off 7 bases at V and 2 bases at J, with 12 bases between the two ends. As DNA, the CDR3 is TGCAGCGCTCTCTTCGTGGCCTACAATGAGCAGTTCTTC. It translates to CSALFVAYNEQFF.

This clone was seen more than once but under ten times. The germline gene is not matched at one end of the junction; a read error may be the cause. The chain is built from TRBV29-1 and TRBJ1-1, with D maybe TRBD1 (5 bases). CDR1 and CDR2 from the germline V gene are SQVTM and ANQGSEA. This CDR3 contains 14 residues. CDR3 nucleotides: TGCAGCGTTCAAGAGAGAGGGGCAAACACTGAAGCTTTCTTT. This translates into CSVQERGANTEAFF. The entire variable domain, with the rest obtained from reference TRBV29-1 and TRBJ1-1, is as follows: SAVISQKPSRDICQRGTSLTIQCQVDSQVTMMFWYRQQPGQSLTLIATANQGSEATYESGFVIDKFPISRPNLTFSTLTVSNMSPEDSSIYLCSVQERGANTEAFFGQGTRLTVV.

Worth noting for this clone: A much larger clonotype is one base distant, so this may be a read error. V usage is TRBV7-9 and J usage is TRBJ2-3, with unresolved D. Germline V gives CDR1 SEHNR, CDR2 FQNEAQ (reference sequence). This CDR3 spans 12 amino acids. The V end lost 3 bases, the J end lost 3 bases, and 4 bases lay between the germline ends. The CDR3 sequence is CASSFLTDTQYF. The CDR3 DNA reads TGTGCCAGCAGCTTCCTGACAGATACGCAGTATTTT.

The gene calls are TRBV4-1 and TRBJ1-6, with 10 bases fitting TRBD1. The germline CDR1 and CDR2 sequences are MGHRA and YSYEKL. V gave up 3 bases and J gave up 10 bases; unmatched junction bases: 9. The CDR3 totals 16 residues. The CDR3 loop reads CASSQPTGTGDSPLHF. CDR3 coding DNA: TGCGCCAGCAGCCAGCCGACCGGGACAGGGGACTCACCCCTCCACTTT.

J is TRBJ1-1 and V is TRBV2; no firm D call. This CDR3 is built from 13 residues. Germline-derived CDR1 and CDR2 are SNHLY and FYNNEI. With 2 bases removed from V and 1 base from J, the gap between germline ends came to 5 bases. The CDR3 sequence: CASSESQNTEAFF. DNA for the CDR3: TGTGCCAGCAGTGAATCCCAGAACACTGAAGCTTTCTTT.

This chain uses TRBV9 with TRBJ2-5; 9 positions match TRBD1. The length of the CDR3 is 13 residues. The junction had 1 base not matched to a gene; V was cut back by 3 bases and J by 4 bases. The V gene's germline CDR1 is SGDLS and CDR2 YYNGEE. DNA of the CDR3: TGTGCCAGCAGCGACAGGGGGCGAGAGACCCAGTACTTC. Translation: CASSDRGRETQYF.

The rearrangement joins TRBV29-1 to TRBJ2-5; perhaps D is TRBD1 or TRBD2 (7 bases each). Trimming left V 0 bases short and J 9 bases short, with 17 bases between. Germline V CDR1 and CDR2: SQVTM, ANQGSEA. The CDR3 has 14 residues. The chain's CDR3 is CSVEDQARGRAQYF. The CDR3 nucleotides read TGCAGCGTTGAAGATCAGGCCAGGGGGAGGGCCCAGTACTTC.

The chain links TRBV6-1 to TRBJ1-1; D unresolved. This CDR3 spans 11 amino acids. Trimming stripped 5 bases from V and 8 bases from J, with 9 bases between. The germline V gene encodes CDR1 MNHNS and CDR2 SASEGT. The CDR3 loop is CASSKSGEAFF. The CDR3 DNA is TGTGCCAGCAGTAAATCGGGAGAAGCTTTCTTT.

The chain joins TRBV27 to TRBJ1-4; D gene unclear. There are 14 residues in the CDR3. Per the germline V gene, CDR1 is MNHEY and CDR2 is SMNVEV (reference sequence). V lost 6 bases to trimming and J lost 2 bases, with 10 bases between them. The CDR3 sequence: CASRTRRTNEKLFF. The CDR3 DNA sequence: TGTGCCAGCAGGACCCGGCGGACTAATGAAAAACTGTTTTTT.

The chain couples TRBV15 to TRBJ2-5; 11 nucleotides match TRBD2. The CDR3 is 18 residues long. V was clipped by 4 bases and J by 3 bases; unmatched bases: 13. CDR1 LNHNV and CDR2 YYDKDF come from the germline V gene (reference sequence). CDR3 region: CATSNPISGGAVKETQYF. CDR3 in DNA: TGTGCCACCAGCAACCCAATTAGCGGGGGGGCCGTAAAAGAGACCCAGTACTTC. The complete variable domain, with remaining parts taken from reference TRBV15 and TRBJ2-5, reads DAMVIQNPRYQVTQFGKPVTLSCSQTLNHNVMYWYQQKSSQAPKLLFHYYDKDFNNEADTPDNFQSRRPNTSFCFLDIRSPGLGDTAMYLCATSNPISGGAVKETQYFGPGTRLLVL.

The chain recombines TRBV5-1 with TRBJ1-6; D perhaps matches TRBD1 (6 bases). This CDR3 comprises 16 residues. Germline values: CDR1 SGHRS, CDR2 YFSETQ. The V end was cut by 6 bases, the J end by 5 bases, with 18 bases between. CDR3 in amino acids: CASTVLGAGDNSPLHF. The CDR3 DNA reads as TGCGCCAGCACCGTCCTGGGGGCAGGAGATAATTCACCCCTCCACTTT.

This clone was seen a single time. The gene calls are TRBV5-1 and TRBJ2-2, with 10 bases fitting TRBD1. The CDR3 covers 18 residues. The germline CDR1 and CDR2 sequences are SGHRS and YFSETQ. V shed 3 bases, J shed 6 bases, and the junction held 14 bases outside the gene matches. The CDR3 sequence is CASSSPGTGALAAGELFF. Here the CDR3 DNA reads TGCGCCAGCAGCTCACCCGGGACAGGGGCTCTGGCTGCCGGGGAGCTGTTTTTT.

This rearrangement joins TRBV30 to TRBJ2-4; 7 nucleotides line up with TRBD2. J gave up 1 base and V 3 bases, and 0 bases lay outside the gene matches. This CDR3 has 13 residues. Germline V gene sequence: CDR1 GTSNPN, CDR2 SVGIG (reference sequence). The CDR3 is CAWRAGAKNIQYF. The DNA for the CDR3 is TGTGCCTGGAGAGCGGGGGCCAAAAACATTCAGTACTTC.

The chain is built from TRBV7-9 and TRBJ2-7; the D is unclear. The V gene lost 1 base and the J gene lost 6 bases, with 19 bases spanning the gap. CDR1 SEHNR and CDR2 FQNEAQ come from the germline V gene (reference sequence). The CDR3 covers 16 residues. CDR3 sequence: CASSLGSGNSRGEQYF. CDR3 nucleotide sequence: TGTGCCAGCAGCTTAGGCAGTGGGAACTCGCGAGGCGAGCAGTACTTC.

This clone was observed a single time. The chain joins TRBV27 to TRBJ1-1; possible D gene TRBD1, 6 bases. The germline V and J ends were trimmed by 5 bases and 8 bases, with 12 bases remaining between them. Germline CDR1 MNHEY, CDR2 SMNVEV (reference sequence). There are 12 residues in the CDR3. The CDR3 DNA is TGTGCCAGCAGTCCCACAGGGCTAGAAGCTTTCTTT. Translation: CASSPTGLEAFF.

This chain connects TRBV10-3 to TRBJ1-2; 9 positions match TRBD1. In germline, CDR1 is ENHRY, CDR2 SYGVKD. Unmatched junction bases numbered 11, after V lost 5 bases and J lost 7 bases. The CDR3 has 15 residues. DNA for the CDR3: TGTGCCATCAGTCAGAGACAGGGGGTAGCGGCTGGCTACACCTTC. Its protein is CAISQRQGVAAGYTF.

As DNA, the CDR3 is TGTGCCAGCAGCCAACCTGGTGGGGACCCCCTTAGCTCATATGGCTACACCTTC. It specifies CASSQPGGDPLSSYGYTF. The V and J genes are TRBV4-2 and TRBJ1-2, with D possibly matching TRBD1 (5 bases). The ends were cut back, 2 bases at V and 5 bases at J, with 24 bases in the middle. This CDR3 comprises 18 residues. CDR1 and CDR2 from the germline V gene are LGHNA and YNFKEQ.